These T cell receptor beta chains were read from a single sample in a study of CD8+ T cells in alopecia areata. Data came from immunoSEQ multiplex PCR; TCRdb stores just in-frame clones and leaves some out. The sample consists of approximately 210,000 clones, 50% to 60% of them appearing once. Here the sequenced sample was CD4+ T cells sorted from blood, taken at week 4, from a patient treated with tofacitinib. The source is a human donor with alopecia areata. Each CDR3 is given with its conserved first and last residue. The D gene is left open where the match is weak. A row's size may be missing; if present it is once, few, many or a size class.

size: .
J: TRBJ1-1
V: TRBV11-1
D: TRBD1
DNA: TGTGCCAGCAGCTACCCGCAGGGGGTTAGGACTGAAGCTTTCTTT
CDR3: CASSYPQGVRTEAFF

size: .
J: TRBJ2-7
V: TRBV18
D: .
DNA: TGTGCCAGCTCACCGGACGGGGACGAGCAGTACTTC
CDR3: CASSPDGDEQYF

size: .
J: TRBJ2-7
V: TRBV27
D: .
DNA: TGTGCCAGCAGTTTCCTTTCCTACGAGCAGTACTTC
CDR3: CASSFLSYEQYF

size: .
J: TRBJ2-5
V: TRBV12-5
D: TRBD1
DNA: TGTGCTAGTGGTCCTGGACAGGGCGAAGAGACCCAGTACTTC
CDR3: CASGPGQGEETQYF

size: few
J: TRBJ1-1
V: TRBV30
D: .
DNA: TGTGCCTGGAGCAGGATGAACACTGAAGCTTTCTTT
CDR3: CAWSRMNTEAFF

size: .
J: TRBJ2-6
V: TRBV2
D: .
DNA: TGTGCCAGCAGTACTTTGCTGGGGCAGGGAAGCTCTGGGGCCAACGTCCTGACTTTC
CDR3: CASSTLLGQGSSGANVLTF

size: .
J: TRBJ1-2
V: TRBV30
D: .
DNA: TGTGCCTGGAGTTCCCCCCCCTCCAGTAGAAACACCTTC
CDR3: CAWSSPPSSRNTF

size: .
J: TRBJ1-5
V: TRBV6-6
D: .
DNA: TGTGCCACCTCACTCTCCAATCAGCCCCAGCATTTT
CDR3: CATSLSNQPQHF

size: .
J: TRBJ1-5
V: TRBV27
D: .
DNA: TGTGCCAGCAGTTTGGGCCGTGGGGGCCCCAATAGCAATCAGCCCCAGCATTTT
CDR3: CASSLGRGGPNSNQPQHF

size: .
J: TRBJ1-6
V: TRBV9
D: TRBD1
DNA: TGTGCCAGCAGCGGACAGGGGGCGGCCTATAATTCACCCCTCCACTTT
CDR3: CASSGQGAAYNSPLHF

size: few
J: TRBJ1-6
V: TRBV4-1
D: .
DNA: TGCGCCAGCAGCCAAGGTGACAGACTGATACGGGATAATTCACCCCTCCACTTT
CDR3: CASSQGDRLIRDNSPLHF

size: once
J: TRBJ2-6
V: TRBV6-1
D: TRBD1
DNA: TGTGCCAGCAGTAAAGGACAGGGTGGTGCCTCTGGGGCCAACGTCCTGACTTTC
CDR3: CASSKGQGGASGANVLTF

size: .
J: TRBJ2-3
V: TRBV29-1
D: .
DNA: TGCAGCGTTGAAGTAGGGTACAGCACAGATACGCAGTATTTT
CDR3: CSVEVGYSTDTQYF

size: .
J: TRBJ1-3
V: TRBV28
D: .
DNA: TGTGCCAGCAGTTTAGGGGGCTATGGAAACACCATATATTTT
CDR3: CASSLGGYGNTIYF